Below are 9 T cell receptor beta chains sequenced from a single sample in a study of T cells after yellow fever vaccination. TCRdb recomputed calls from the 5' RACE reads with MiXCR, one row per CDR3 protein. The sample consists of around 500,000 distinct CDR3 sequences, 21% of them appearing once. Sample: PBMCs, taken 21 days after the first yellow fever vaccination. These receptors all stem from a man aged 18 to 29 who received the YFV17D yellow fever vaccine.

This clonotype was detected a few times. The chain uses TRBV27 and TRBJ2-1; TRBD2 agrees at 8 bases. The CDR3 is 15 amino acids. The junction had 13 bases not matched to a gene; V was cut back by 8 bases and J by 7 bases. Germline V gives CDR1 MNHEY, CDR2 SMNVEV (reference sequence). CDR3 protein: CASSALAGGGNEQFF. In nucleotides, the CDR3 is TGTGCCAGCTCGGCCCTGGCGGGGGGTGGTAATGAGCAGTTCTTC.

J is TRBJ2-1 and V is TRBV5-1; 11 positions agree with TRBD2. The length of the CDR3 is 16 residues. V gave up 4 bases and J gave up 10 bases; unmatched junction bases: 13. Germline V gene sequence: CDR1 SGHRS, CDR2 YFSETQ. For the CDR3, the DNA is TGCGCCAGCAGCCCCATAGCGGGGGGGACCTCAAACGAGCAGTTCTTC. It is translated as CASSPIAGGTSNEQFF.

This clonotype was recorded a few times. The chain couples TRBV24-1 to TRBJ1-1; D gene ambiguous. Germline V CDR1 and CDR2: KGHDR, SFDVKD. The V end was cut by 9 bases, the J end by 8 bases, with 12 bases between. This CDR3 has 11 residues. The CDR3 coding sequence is TGTGCCACCCCCGGCACTGAGGAAGCTTTCTTT. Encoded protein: CATPGTEEAFF.

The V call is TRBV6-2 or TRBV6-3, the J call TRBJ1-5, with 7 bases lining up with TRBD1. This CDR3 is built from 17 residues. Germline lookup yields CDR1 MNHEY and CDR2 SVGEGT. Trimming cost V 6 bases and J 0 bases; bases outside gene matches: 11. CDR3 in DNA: TGTGCCAGCAGCCGACGTCGGGACAGCCCTAGCAATCAGCCCCAGCATTTT. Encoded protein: CASSRRRDSPSNQPQHF.

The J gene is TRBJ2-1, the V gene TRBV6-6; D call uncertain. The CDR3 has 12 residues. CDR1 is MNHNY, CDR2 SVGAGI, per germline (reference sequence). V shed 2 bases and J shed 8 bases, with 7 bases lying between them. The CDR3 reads CASSYSLDEQFF. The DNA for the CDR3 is TGTGCCAGCAGTTACAGTTTGGATGAGCAGTTCTTC.

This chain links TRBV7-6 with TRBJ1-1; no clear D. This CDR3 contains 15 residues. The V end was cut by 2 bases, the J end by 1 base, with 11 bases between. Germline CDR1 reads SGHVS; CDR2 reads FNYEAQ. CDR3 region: CASSLSWRQNTEAFF. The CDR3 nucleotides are TGTGCCAGCAGCTTATCGTGGCGGCAGAACACTGAAGCTTTCTTT.

The CDR3 loop is CASRAGRETQYF. CDR3 DNA: TGTGCCAGCAGGGCGGGCAGGGAGACCCAGTACTTC. The chain carries TRBV6-5 and TRBJ2-5; tentatively, D is TRBD2 (5 bases). This CDR3 region has 12 residues. V lost 6 bases to trimming and J lost 5 bases, with 10 bases between them. CDR1 and CDR2 from the germline V gene are MNHEY and SVGAGI.

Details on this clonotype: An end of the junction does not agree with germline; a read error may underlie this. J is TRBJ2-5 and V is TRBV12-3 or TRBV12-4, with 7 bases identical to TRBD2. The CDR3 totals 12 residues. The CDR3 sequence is CATSRGDQTQYF. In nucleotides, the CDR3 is TGTGCCACCAGTCGGGGGGACCAGACCCAGTACTTC.

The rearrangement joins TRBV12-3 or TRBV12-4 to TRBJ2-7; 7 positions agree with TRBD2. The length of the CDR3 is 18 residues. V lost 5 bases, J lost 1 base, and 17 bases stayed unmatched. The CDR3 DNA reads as TGTGCCAGCAGTAAATATGGGGGTGGGGGGGGACGGTCCTACGAGCAGTACTTC. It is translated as CASSKYGGGGGRSYEQYF.